One TCR beta chain is described in this entry. The sample originates from a study of identical twins. TCRdb analysed the 5' RACE reads with MiXCR anew, one entry per CDR3 protein. The sample holds fewer than 900,000 distinct CDR3 sequences, around a sixth seen once. V was pared by 0 bases and J by 5 bases, with 5 bases between. Germline values: CDR1 SEHNR, CDR2 FQNEAQ (reference sequence). The length of the CDR3 is 13 residues. The same sample was also used in a study of T cells expressing NK-cell markers.

The rearrangement joins TRBV7-9 to TRBJ2-1; no reliable D call. The sequenced sample was PBMCs. The source of this sequence is a woman between 18 and 30 years old in good health. CDR3: CASSLAQNNEQFF. The CDR3 DNA reads as TGTGCCAGCAGCTTAGCGCAGAACAATGAGCAGTTCTTC.